Listed below are T cell receptor beta chains from one sample, sequenced in a study of follicular helper T cells after annual influenza vaccination. The assay was immunoSEQ multiplex PCR, and TCRdb's table has in-frame clones only and misses some. The data hold around 11,000 clones, with 80% to 90% observed a single time. Here the sequenced sample was CXCR5+ CD38- circulating T follicular helper cells from blood, taken 7 days after influenza vaccination. Every receptor here comes from an adult who received the influenza vaccine. CDR3s include the opening cysteine and the closing phenylalanine or tryptophan. A D gene is named only where the DNA matches it firmly. Expanded clones get a size class; other rows say once, few or many, or leave the size out.

TRBV5-1	-	TRBJ2-1	-	TGCGCCAGCAGCTTGCAGATGGGGGAAGATTACAATGAGCAGTTCTTC	CASSLQMGEDYNEQFF
TRBV18	once	TRBJ2-4	TRBD2	TGTGCCAGCTCACCACGACTAGCGGGGGGGCCGGGGGCCAAAAACATTCAGTACTTC	CASSPRLAGGPGAKNIQYF
TRBV19	once	TRBJ2-1	TRBD2	TGTGCCAGTAGTATACAGATTAGCGGGGGGTTAGACAATGAGCAGTTCTTC	CASSIQISGGLDNEQFF
TRBV9	-	TRBJ1-3	TRBD1	TGTGCCAGCAGCCGAGACAGGGGGGGATTGAACACCATATATTTT	CASSRDRGGLNTIYF
TRBV5-1	-	TRBJ1-5	-	TGCGCCAGCAGCCTGGGGGGGCCTGATCAGCCCCAGCATTTT	CASSLGGPDQPQHF
TRBV9	-	TRBJ2-2	TRBD2	TGTGCCAGCAGCGTTCAGGGACTAGCGGGAACCGGGGAGCTGTTTTTT	CASSVQGLAGTGELFF
TRBV27	few	TRBJ1-2	-	TGTGCCAGCAGTTTATCAGGCTATGGCTACACCTTC	CASSLSGYGYTF
TRBV12-1	-	TRBJ2-3	-	TGTGCCAGCAACTGCGAGCGGGGGGGCCGCACAGATACGCAGTATTTT	CASNCERGGRTDTQYF
TRBV19	-	TRBJ2-2	-	TGTGCCAGTAGTATGAGGGGACGGGAGCTGTTTTTT	CASSMRGRELFF
TRBV2	-	TRBJ2-7	-	TGTGCCAGCAGCCCTACCAGGGGTCTGGACGAGCAGTACTTC	CASSPTRGLDEQYF
TRBV6-5	-	TRBJ2-7	TRBD1	TGTGCCAGCAGCTCCGGGACAGGTGGCTCCGAGCAGTACTTC	CASSSGTGGSEQYF
TRBV13	-	TRBJ2-3	TRBD2	TGTGCCAGCAGCTCCAGGACTAGCGGGGGGGCTACAGATACGCAGTATTTT	CASSSRTSGGATDTQYF
TRBV2	-	TRBJ1-1	-	TGTGCCAGCAGTCTAGACAGGAACACTGAAGCTTTCTTT	CASSLDRNTEAFF
TRBV6-1	-	TRBJ1-2	-	TGTGCCAGCAGTGAATGGGAAGGGGGAGGCTACACCTTC	CASSEWEGGGYTF
TRBV7-3	-	TRBJ2-7	-	TGTGCCAGCAGCTCGGACGGAAGCTCCTACGAGCAGTACTTC	CASSSDGSSYEQYF
TRBV19	few	TRBJ1-5	TRBD1	TGTGCCAGTAGTTCAAGGACAGGACGACTTTCTTCCCAGCCCCAGCATTTT	CASSSRTGRLSSQPQHF
TRBV28	-	TRBJ1-5	TRBD1	TGTGCCAGCAGTTTAAGGGGACAGCCTATTCAGCCCCAGCATTTT	CASSLRGQPIQPQHF
TRBV9	once	TRBJ2-3	TRBD2	TGTGCCAGCAGCGTCCGTTATAGCGGGGGGGCCTCAGATACGCAGTATTTT	CASSVRYSGGASDTQYF
TRBV20-1	few	TRBJ2-7	-	TGCAGTGCTAGCAGGGAAGGCGAGCAGTACTTC	CSASREGEQYF
TRBV5-6	once	TRBJ1-2	-	TGTGCCAGCAGCTTTTTTAGTACAGATTCCCTCTATGGCTACACCTTC	CASSFFSTDSLYGYTF
TRBV14	once	TRBJ1-1	-	TGTGCCAGCAGCCAAGCAAGGGCGTCTGAAGCTTTCTTT	CASSQARASEAFF
TRBV30	-	TRBJ1-1	-	TGTGCCTGGAGTTGGGGGGAGAACACTGAAGCTTTCTTT	CAWSWGENTEAFF
TRBV9	-	TRBJ1-2	TRBD1	TGTGCCAGCAGCACCCGGGACAGGGACTATGGCTACACCTTC	CASSTRDRDYGYTF
TRBV5-6	-	TRBJ2-1	-	TGTGCCAGCAGCTGGACCCGTTTGGGGGGCCCAACCAATGAGCAGTTCTTC	CASSWTRLGGPTNEQFF
TRBV7-9	-	TRBJ2-7	TRBD2	TGTGCCAGCAGCTTCCGGGGGGACTATTCCTACGAGCAGTACTTC	CASSFRGDYSYEQYF
TRBV6-5	-	TRBJ1-2	-	TGTGCCAGCAGCAGCGGGGAGAGAGGCTACACCTTC	CASSSGERGYTF
TRBV18	-	TRBJ2-7	-	TGTGCCAGCTCACCACCGGGGCAGGTAGGGTACGAGCAGTACTTC	CASSPPGQVGYEQYF
TRBV6-5	-	TRBJ2-1	TRBD1	TGTGCCAGCAGTTCCGACAGGGATTCGGCGCAGTTCTTC	CASSSDRDSAQFF
TRBV6-1	-	TRBJ1-3	-	TGTGCCAGCAGTGGAGGCGACAGCGCCTCTGGAAACACCATATATTTT	CASSGGDSASGNTIYF
TRBV10-3	few	TRBJ2-3	-	TGTGCCATCAGTCCAGAGCGAGATACGCAGTATTTT	CAISPERDTQYF
TRBV30	-	TRBJ1-5	-	TGTGCCTGGAGTGGAGGCAGCAATCAGCCCCAGCATTTT	CAWSGGSNQPQHF
TRBV2	-	TRBJ1-1	-	TGTGCCAGCAGCGGGGACTCAGGGAACACTGAAGCTTTCTTT	CASSGDSGNTEAFF
TRBV18	-	TRBJ2-3	-	TGTGCCAGCTCACCGGTAGCGACAAAGGCAGATACGCAGTATTTT	CASSPVATKADTQYF
TRBV19	-	TRBJ2-6	-	TGTGCCAGTAGTGCCAAGGACAGATATGGGGCCAACGTCCTGACTTTC	CASSAKDRYGANVLTF
TRBV6-5	-	TRBJ1-3	-	TGTGCCATCCAGAGAAACTCTGGAAACACCATATATTTT	CAIQRNSGNTIYF
TRBV12-5	-	TRBJ2-3	-	TGTGCTAGTGGTTTGGTACCGAGCCGCACAGATACGCAGTATTTT	CASGLVPSRTDTQYF
TRBV30	-	TRBJ1-1	-	TGTGCCTGGAGACAGGGTCTCATGACTGAAGCTTTCTTT	CAWRQGLMTEAFF
TRBV25-1	-	TRBJ2-3	-	TGTGCCAGCAGTGAATGGCAGGGAGCAGATACGCAGTATTTT	CASSEWQGADTQYF
TRBV5-4	-	TRBJ2-5	-	TGTGCCAGCAGCTTGGGAAGGGATCAAGAGACCCAGTACTTC	CASSLGRDQETQYF
TRBV7-2	-	TRBJ1-5	-	TGTGCCAGCAGCTTAAACGGCCAGCCCAATCAGCCCCAGCATTTT	CASSLNGQPNQPQHF
TRBV2	-	TRBJ1-1	-	TGTGCCAGCAGTACTTTAAATGAAGCTTTCTTT	CASSTLNEAFF
TRBV6-5	-	TRBJ2-2	-	TGTGCCAGCAGTTACTTCGGAAGGACCGGGGAGCTGTTTTTT	CASSYFGRTGELFF
TRBV7-2	-	TRBJ1-2	TRBD1	TGTGCCAGCACCACGAGAGGGGGCGCCTATGGCTACACCTTC	CASTTRGGAYGYTF
TRBV2	-	TRBJ1-4	-	TGTGCCAGCAGGGGTAATGAAAAACTGTTTTTT	CASRGNEKLFF
TRBV25-1	-	TRBJ1-3	-	TGTGCCAGCAGTGGCTACAGTGGACGCTCTGGAAACACCATATATTTT	CASSGYSGRSGNTIYF
TRBV18	once	TRBJ2-7	TRBD1	TGTGCCAGCTCACCATCGGAAGGTTACAGGGGCAACTCCTACGAGCAGTACTTC	CASSPSEGYRGNSYEQYF
TRBV9	-	TRBJ2-5	-	TGTGCCAGCAGCGTGGGGGGTCAAGAGACCCAGTACTTC	CASSVGGQETQYF
TRBV5-1	-	TRBJ1-4	-	TGCGCCAGCAGCTTATCGGACGGCCTAGAAAAACTGTTTTTT	CASSLSDGLEKLFF
TRBV9	once	TRBJ2-3	-	TGTGCCAGCAGCGTAGCTATGACAGATACGCAGTATTTT	CASSVAMTDTQYF
TRBV5-1	-	TRBJ1-1	-	TGCGCCAGCAGTACCCACCAGGGGAACACTGAAGCTTTCTTT	CASSTHQGNTEAFF
TRBV5-4	-	TRBJ1-1	TRBD1	TGTGCCAGCAGCACGGGACAGGGGAGCACTGAAGCTTTCTTT	CASSTGQGSTEAFF
TRBV7-8	-	TRBJ2-3	TRBD2	TGTGCAGCGGGGGCCCGCACAGATACGCAGTATTTT	CAAGARTDTQYF
TRBV7-9	once	TRBJ2-1	-	TGTGCCAGCAGCCCCCGACCCTGGAGCTCCTACAATGAGCAGTTCTTC	CASSPRPWSSYNEQFF